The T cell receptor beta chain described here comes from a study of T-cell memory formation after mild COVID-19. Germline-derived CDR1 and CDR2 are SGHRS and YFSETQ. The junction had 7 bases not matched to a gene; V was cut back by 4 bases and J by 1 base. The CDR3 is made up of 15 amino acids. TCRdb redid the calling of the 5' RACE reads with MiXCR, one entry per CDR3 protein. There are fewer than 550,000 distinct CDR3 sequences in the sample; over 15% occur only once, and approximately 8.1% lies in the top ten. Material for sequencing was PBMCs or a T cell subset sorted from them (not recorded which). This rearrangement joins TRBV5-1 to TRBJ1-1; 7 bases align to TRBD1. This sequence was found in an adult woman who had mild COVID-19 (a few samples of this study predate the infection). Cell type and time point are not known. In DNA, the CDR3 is TGCGCCAGCAGCCTACAGGGACAGAGGAACACTGAAGCTTTCTTT. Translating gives CASSLQGQRNTEAFF.